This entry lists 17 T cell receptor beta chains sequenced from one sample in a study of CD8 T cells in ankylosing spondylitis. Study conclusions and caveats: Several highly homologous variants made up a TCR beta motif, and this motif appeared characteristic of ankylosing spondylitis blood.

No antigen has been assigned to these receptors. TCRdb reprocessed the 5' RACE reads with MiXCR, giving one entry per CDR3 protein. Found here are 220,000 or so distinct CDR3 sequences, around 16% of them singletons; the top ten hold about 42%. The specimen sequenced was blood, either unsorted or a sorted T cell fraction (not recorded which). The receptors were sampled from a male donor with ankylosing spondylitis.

The chain's CDR3 is CASSPGDRIEEKLFF. In DNA, the CDR3 is TGTGCCAGCAGTCCGGGGGACAGAATAGAAGAAAAACTGTTTTTT. V and J are TRBV27 and TRBJ1-4; 7 positions match TRBD1. The V segment lost 5 bases and the J segment 8 bases; nucleotides outside the gene matches: 11. Germline CDR1 and CDR2: MNHEY and SMNVEV (reference sequence). The CDR3 extends over 15 amino acids.

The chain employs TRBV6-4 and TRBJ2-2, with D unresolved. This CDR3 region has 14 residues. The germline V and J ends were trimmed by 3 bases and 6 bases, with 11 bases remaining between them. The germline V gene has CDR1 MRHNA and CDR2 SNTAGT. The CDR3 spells CASSDHFESGELFF. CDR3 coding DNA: TGTGCCAGCAGTGATCACTTCGAATCCGGGGAGCTGTTTTTT.

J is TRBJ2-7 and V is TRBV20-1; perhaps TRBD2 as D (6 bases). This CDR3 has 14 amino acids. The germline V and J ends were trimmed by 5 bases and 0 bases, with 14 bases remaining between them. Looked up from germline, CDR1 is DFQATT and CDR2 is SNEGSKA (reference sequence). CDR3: CSASSGGTSYEQYF. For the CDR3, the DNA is TGCAGTGCTTCCTCTGGCGGGACCTCCTACGAGCAGTACTTC.

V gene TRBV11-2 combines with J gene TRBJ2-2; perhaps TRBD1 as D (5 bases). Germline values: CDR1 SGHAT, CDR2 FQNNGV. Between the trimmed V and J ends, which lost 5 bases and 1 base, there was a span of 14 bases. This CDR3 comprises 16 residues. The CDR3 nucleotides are TGTGCCAGCAGCCCAACCCTCGGACAGAACACCGGGGAGCTGTTTTTT. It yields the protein CASSPTLGQNTGELFF.

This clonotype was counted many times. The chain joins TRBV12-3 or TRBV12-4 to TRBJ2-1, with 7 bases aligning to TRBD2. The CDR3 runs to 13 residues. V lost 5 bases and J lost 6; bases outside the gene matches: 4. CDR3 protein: CASSPGLVNEQFF. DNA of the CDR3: TGTGCCAGCAGTCCCGGACTAGTCAATGAGCAGTTCTTC.

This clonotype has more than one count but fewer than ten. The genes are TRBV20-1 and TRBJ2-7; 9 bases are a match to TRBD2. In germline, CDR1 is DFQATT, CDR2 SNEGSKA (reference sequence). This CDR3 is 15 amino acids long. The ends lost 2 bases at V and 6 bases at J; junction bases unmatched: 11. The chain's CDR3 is CSARSVAGEELEQYF. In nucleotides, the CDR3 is TGCAGTGCTAGATCTGTAGCGGGAGAAGAGCTCGAGCAGTACTTC.

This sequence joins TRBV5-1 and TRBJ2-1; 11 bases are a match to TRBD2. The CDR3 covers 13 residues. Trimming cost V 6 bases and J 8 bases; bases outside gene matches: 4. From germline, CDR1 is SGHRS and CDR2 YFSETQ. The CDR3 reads CASKGLAAHEQFF. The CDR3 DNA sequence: TGCGCCAGCAAGGGACTAGCGGCCCATGAGCAGTTCTTC.

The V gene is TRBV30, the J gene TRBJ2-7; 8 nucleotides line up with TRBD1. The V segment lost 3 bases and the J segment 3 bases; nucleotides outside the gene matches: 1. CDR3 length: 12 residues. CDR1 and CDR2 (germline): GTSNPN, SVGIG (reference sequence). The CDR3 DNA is TGTGCCTGGAGGGACAGGGACTACGAGCAGTACTTC. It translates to CAWRDRDYEQYF.

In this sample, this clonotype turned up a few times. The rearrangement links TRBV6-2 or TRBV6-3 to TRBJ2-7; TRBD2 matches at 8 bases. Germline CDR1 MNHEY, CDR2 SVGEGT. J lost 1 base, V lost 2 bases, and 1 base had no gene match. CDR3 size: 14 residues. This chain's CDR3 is CASSYAGGSYEQYF. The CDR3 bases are TGTGCCAGCAGTTACGCGGGAGGTTCCTACGAGCAGTACTTC.

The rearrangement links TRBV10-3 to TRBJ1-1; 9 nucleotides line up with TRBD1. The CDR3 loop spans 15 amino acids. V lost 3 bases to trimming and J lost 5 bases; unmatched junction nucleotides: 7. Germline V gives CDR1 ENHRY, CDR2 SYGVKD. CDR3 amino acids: CAISDGDRVYTEAFF. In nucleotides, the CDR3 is TGTGCCATCAGTGACGGGGACAGGGTCTATACTGAAGCTTTCTTT.

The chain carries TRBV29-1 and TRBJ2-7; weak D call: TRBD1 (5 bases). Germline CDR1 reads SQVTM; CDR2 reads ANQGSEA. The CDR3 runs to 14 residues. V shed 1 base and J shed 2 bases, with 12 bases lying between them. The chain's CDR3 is CSVEGAGPTYEQYF. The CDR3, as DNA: TGCAGCGTTGAAGGAGCAGGGCCCACCTACGAGCAGTACTTC.

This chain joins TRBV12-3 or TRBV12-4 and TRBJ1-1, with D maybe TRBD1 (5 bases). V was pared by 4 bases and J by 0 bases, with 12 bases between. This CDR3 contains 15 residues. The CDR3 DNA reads TGTGCCAGCAGTTCATGGGGCGACCTGAACACTGAAGCTTTCTTT. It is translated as CASSSWGDLNTEAFF.

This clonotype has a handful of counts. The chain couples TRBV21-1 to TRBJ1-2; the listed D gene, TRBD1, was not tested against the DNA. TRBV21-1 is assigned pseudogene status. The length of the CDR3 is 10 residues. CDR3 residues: CAISPEGYTF. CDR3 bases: TGTGCCATCTCGCCCGAGGGCTACACCTTC.

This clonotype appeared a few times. The CDR3 here is CASSQDSAPRGETQYF. The CDR3 DNA is TGTGCCAGCAGCCAAGATTCAGCACCCAGGGGGGAGACCCAGTACTTC. The chain employs TRBV3-1 and TRBJ2-5; 7 bases map to TRBD1. Germline V CDR1 and CDR2: LGHDT, YNNKEL (reference sequence). The V segment lost 0 bases and the J segment 5 bases; nucleotides outside the gene matches: 9. The CDR3 loop spans 16 amino acids.

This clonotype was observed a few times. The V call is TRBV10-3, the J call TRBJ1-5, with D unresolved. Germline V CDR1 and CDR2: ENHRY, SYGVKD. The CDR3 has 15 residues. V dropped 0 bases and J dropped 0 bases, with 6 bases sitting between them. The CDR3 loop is CAISESENSNQPQHF. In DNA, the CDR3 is TGTGCCATCAGTGAGTCAGAGAATAGCAATCAGCCCCAGCATTTT.

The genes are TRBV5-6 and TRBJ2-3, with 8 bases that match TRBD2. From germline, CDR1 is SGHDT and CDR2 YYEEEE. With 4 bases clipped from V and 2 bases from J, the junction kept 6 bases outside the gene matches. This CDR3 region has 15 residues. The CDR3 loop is CASSKGLASTDTQYF. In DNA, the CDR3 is TGTGCCAGCAGCAAAGGACTAGCCTCCACAGATACGCAGTATTTT.

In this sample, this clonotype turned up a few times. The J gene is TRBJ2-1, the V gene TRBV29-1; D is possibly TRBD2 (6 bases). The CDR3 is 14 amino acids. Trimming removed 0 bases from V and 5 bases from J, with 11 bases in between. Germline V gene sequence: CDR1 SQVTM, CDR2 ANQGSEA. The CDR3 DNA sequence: TGCAGCGTTGAAGAACTAGCTGTGGACAATGAGCAGTTCTTC. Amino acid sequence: CSVEELAVDNEQFF.